This passage covers 7 T cell receptor beta chains from one sample sequenced in a study of OX40 agonist ivuxolimab in advanced cancers. Generated by immunoSEQ multiplex PCR, the TCRdb table keeps only in-frame clones and is missing some. The table shows 40,000 to 50,000 clones, with approximately 88% occurring only once. Sample: CD4+ or CD8+ T cells sorted from blood, taken in a trial of the OX40 agonist ivuxolimab. These receptors all stem from an adult with an advanced solid tumor such as melanoma, head and neck, liver or kidney cancer.

The CDR3 DNA reads as TGCAGCGTTGAAGGACAGGGCCAAGAGACCCAGTACTTC. Protein sequence: CSVEGQGQETQYF. This chain connects TRBV29-1 to TRBJ2-5, with 7 positions matching TRBD1. The V gene's germline CDR1 is SQVTM and CDR2 ANQGSEA. V lost 1 base and J lost 1; bases outside the gene matches: 0. There are 13 residues in the CDR3.

The CDR3 reads CSVHMGGTGPSYEQYF. DNA of the CDR3: TGCAGCGTTCATATGGGAGGGACAGGGCCCAGCTACGAGCAGTACTTC. V gene TRBV29-1 combines with J gene TRBJ2-7, with 9 bases that match TRBD1. V dropped 5 bases and J dropped 3; count of bases not matched to a gene: 14. The CDR3 consists of 16 residues. CDR1 and CDR2 from the germline V gene are SQVTM and ANQGSEA.

The chain has TRBV10-1 and TRBJ1-1; D not certain. The germline V and J ends were trimmed by 0 bases and 4 bases, with 21 bases remaining between them. The germline V gene has CDR1 WNHNN and CDR2 SYGVQD (reference sequence). The CDR3 runs 18 residues. For the CDR3, the DNA is TGCGCCAGCAGTGAGTCGGGATCTCCAGGCCGGAAAGGCACTGAAGCTTTCTTT. This translates into CASSESGSPGRKGTEAFF.

This rearrangement joins TRBV19 to TRBJ1-1; 8 bases are a match to TRBD1. The J segment lost 2 bases and the V segment lost 4 bases, leaving 3 bases of the junction unmatched. Looked up from germline, CDR1 is LNHDA and CDR2 is SQIVND (reference sequence). CDR3 length equals 14 residues. The CDR3 nucleotides read TGTGCCAGTAGTAAGACAGGGGATAACACTGAAGCTTTCTTT. This translates into CASSKTGDNTEAFF. The variable domain in full, completed from reference TRBV19 and TRBJ1-1, reads DGGITQSPKYLFRKEGQNVTLSCEQNLNHDAMYWYRQDPGQGLRLIYYSQIVNDFQKGDIAEGYSVSREKKESFPLTVTSAQKNPTAFYLCASSKTGDNTEAFFGQGTRLTVV.

CDR3 in DNA: TGTGCCAGCAGCTTAAGTCAGACCTACGAGCAGTACTTC. Translated: CASSLSQTYEQYF. V usage is TRBV7-3 and J usage is TRBJ2-7; D uncertain. Germline CDR1 reads SGHTA; CDR2 reads FQGTGA. Trimming cost V 1 base and J 2 bases, with 6 bases left between them. The CDR3 runs 13 residues.

V usage is TRBV15 and J usage is TRBJ1-5, with D perhaps matching TRBD1 (5 bases). V lost 3 bases, J lost 4 bases, and 13 bases lay in between. This CDR3 comprises 15 residues. From germline, CDR1 is LNHNV and CDR2 YYDKDF (reference sequence). The CDR3 loop reads CATSRGRGMNQPQHF. DNA for the CDR3: TGTGCCACCAGCAGGGGGCGGGGAATGAATCAGCCCCAGCATTTT. Based on the CDR3 plus reference TRBV15 and TRBJ1-5, the full variable domain is DAMVIQNPRYQVTQFGKPVTLSCSQTLNHNVMYWYQQKSSQAPKLLFHYYDKDFNNEADTPDNFQSRRPNTSFCFLDIRSPGLGDTAMYLCATSRGRGMNQPQHFGDGTRLSIL.

V gene TRBV29-1 combines with J gene TRBJ2-5, with D maybe TRBD2 (6 bases). The CDR3 spans 13 residues. V was clipped by 6 bases and J by 3 bases, with 14 bases between them. Looked up from germline, CDR1 is SQVTM and CDR2 is ANQGSEA. CDR3 residues: CSVSGTVEETQYF. The CDR3 DNA sequence: TGCAGCGTGTCCGGGACTGTGGAAGAGACCCAGTACTTC.